Listed here are 29 T cell receptor beta chains from one sample, sequenced in a study of T-cell reconstitution after alpha-beta-depleted transplantation in children. A TCRbeta library incorporating unique molecular identifiers was prepared. A single record per CDR3 protein comes from TCRdb applying MiXCR to the PCR reads. The table includes approximately 980,000 distinct CDR3 sequences, about 31% detected once. This specimen consisted of PBMCs, mostly from graft donor cells, obtained 360 days after TCRalphabeta/CD19-depleted stem cell transplant. The source is a boy in the first two years of life who had a stem cell transplant for SCID, so the T cells may come from the graft donor.

The rearrangement joins TRBV12-3 or TRBV12-4 to TRBJ1-3, with D possibly TRBD1 on 6 matching bases. V was pared by 2 bases and J by 2 bases, with 13 bases between. The CDR3 sequence is 16 residues long. CDR3 sequence reads: CASSLRGRGAGNTIYF. DNA of the CDR3: TGTGCCAGCAGTTTAAGGGGCAGGGGAGCTGGAAACACCATATATTTT.

The sample holds a few counts of this clonotype. V usage is TRBV29-1 and J usage is TRBJ2-2; no definite D call. With 4 bases removed from V and 1 base from J, the gap between germline ends came to 7 bases. Germline CDR1 SQVTM, CDR2 ANQGSEA. The length of the CDR3 is 13 residues. The CDR3, as DNA: TGCAGCGTTGCGCTCCTGAACACCGGGGAGCTGTTTTTT. Amino acid sequence: CSVALLNTGELFF.

This clonotype has a handful of counts. The chain combines TRBV12-5 with TRBJ2-7; 7 nucleotides match TRBD1. Germline values: CDR1 LGHNT, CDR2 FRNRAP. Trimming took 5 bases from V and 2 from J; bases not matched to a gene: 3. The CDR3 is 13 residues long. The chain's CDR3 is CASGRTGPYEQYF. In DNA, the CDR3 is TGTGCTAGTGGTCGGACAGGACCCTACGAGCAGTACTTC.

This rearrangement joins TRBV10-3 to TRBJ2-2, with TRBD1 matching over 8 bases. The CDR3 extends over 15 amino acids. The germline CDR1 and CDR2 sequences are ENHRY and SYGVKD. Losses at the gene ends were 4 bases for V and 4 bases for J; bases not matched to a gene: 5. The CDR3 sequence: CAISVQGAPTGELFF. CDR3 DNA sequence: TGTGCCATCAGTGTGCAGGGGGCGCCCACCGGGGAGCTGTTTTTT.

V and J are TRBV10-3 and TRBJ2-7, with D perhaps matching TRBD1 (6 bases). The V end lost 2 bases, the J end lost 0 bases, and 11 bases lay between the germline ends. Germline lookup yields CDR1 ENHRY and CDR2 SYGVKD. The CDR3 sequence is 15 residues long. This CDR3 is CAISEPEDSSYEQYF. Here the CDR3 DNA reads TGTGCCATCAGTGAGCCTGAGGACAGCTCCTACGAGCAGTACTTC.

In nucleotides, the CDR3 is TGCAGCGTTGAAACGTCCGCCTCCTTCGGTGTTGGTGAGCAGTTCTTC. Encoded protein: CSVETSASFGVGEQFF. This chain connects TRBV29-1 to TRBJ2-1, with D unresolved. The V and J ends lost 2 bases and 9 bases respectively, with 23 bases between them. This CDR3 has 16 amino acids. CDR1 SQVTM and CDR2 ANQGSEA come from the germline V gene.

CDR3 nucleotide sequence: TGTGCCAGCAGCTTGTATGGGGCAGGGGGGGAAGAGACCCAGTACTTC. Its translation: CASSLYGAGGEETQYF. The chain recombines TRBV5-6 with TRBJ2-5; possibly TRBD1 or TRBD2 for D (7 bases each). CDR1 SGHDT and CDR2 YYEEEE come from the germline V gene. The CDR3 loop spans 16 amino acids. Deletions cut 1 base from V and 3 bases from J, with 16 bases between.

The gene calls are TRBV20-1 and TRBJ2-2; 10 bases line up with TRBD2. The V and J ends lost 6 bases and 4 bases, in that order; junction bases with no gene match: 23. The germline V gene has CDR1 DFQATT and CDR2 SNEGSKA (reference sequence). This CDR3 has 20 residues. The CDR3 loop reads CSASFYHGYRTSGLTGELFF. The CDR3 coding sequence is TGCAGTGCCTCGTTTTACCATGGATATAGGACTAGCGGACTCACCGGGGAGCTGTTTTTT.

J is TRBJ2-5 and V is TRBV4-1; TRBD2 aligns across 7 bases. V lost 1 base to trimming and J lost 5 bases; unmatched junction nucleotides: 10. The length of the CDR3 is 16 residues. Germline V gene data show CDR1 as MGHRA and CDR2 as YSYEKL. The CDR3 DNA is TGCGCCAGCAGCCAAGTCGGGGCGGGGGATAGGGAGACCCAGTACTTC. Residues: CASSQVGAGDRETQYF.

V gene TRBV29-1 combines with J gene TRBJ2-5; maybe TRBD2 (5 bases). From germline, CDR1 is SQVTM and CDR2 ANQGSEA. The CDR3 loop spans 12 amino acids. V was shortened by 8 bases and J by 2 bases, with 12 bases between the two germline ends. CDR3 region: CSPTGLQETQYF. As DNA, the CDR3 is TGCAGCCCGACCGGACTTCAAGAGACCCAGTACTTC. Full variable domain (missing parts from reference TRBV29-1 and TRBJ2-5): SAVISQKPSRDICQRGTSLTIQCQVDSQVTMMFWYRQQPGQSLTLIATANQGSEATYESGFVIDKFPISRPNLTFSTLTVSNMSPEDSSIYLCSPTGLQETQYFGPGTRLLVL.

The rearrangement links TRBV20-1 to TRBJ2-7; 7 nucleotides align to TRBD1. Trimming at V came to 5 bases and at J to 1 base, leaving 8 bases not matched to a gene. Germline V lookup: CDR1 DFQATT, CDR2 SNEGSKA (reference sequence). The CDR3 is made up of 14 amino acids. The CDR3 reads CSAALGDSSYEQYF. The CDR3 bases are TGCAGTGCTGCCCTCGGGGACAGTTCCTACGAGCAGTACTTC.

This clonotype has more than one count but fewer than ten. The chain carries TRBV9 and TRBJ2-3; perhaps TRBD2 as D (6 bases). The CDR3 runs 16 residues. The germline CDR1 and CDR2 sequences are SGDLS and YYNGEE. Trimming removed 0 bases from V and 2 bases from J, with 13 bases in between. In DNA, the CDR3 is TGTGCCAGCAGCGTAGTCGGGGGACCGACCACAGATACGCAGTATTTT. Translation: CASSVVGGPTTDTQYF.

The chain has TRBV5-1 and TRBJ2-1; D is unclear. V lost 5 bases, J lost 0 bases, and 6 bases lay in between. Germline V gene sequence: CDR1 SGHRS, CDR2 YFSETQ. CDR3 length: 13 amino acids. Written as DNA, the CDR3 is TGCGCCAGCAGAGTAGTCTCCTACAATGAGCAGTTCTTC. It codes for CASRVVSYNEQFF. Full variable domain (missing parts from reference TRBV5-1 and TRBJ2-1): KAGVTQTPRYLIKTRGQQVTLSCSPISGHRSVSWYQQTPGQGLQFLFEYFSETQRNKGNFPGRFSGRQFSNSRSEMNVSTLELGDSALYLCASRVVSYNEQFFGPGTRLTVL.

This clonotype came up many times. The chain joins TRBV9 to TRBJ2-7; D is tentatively TRBD1 or TRBD2 (5 bases each). CDR1 is SGDLS and CDR2 is YYNGEE in the germline V gene. V was cut by 4 bases and J by 4 bases, with 12 bases left in between. The CDR3 is 13 residues long. The CDR3 bases are TGTGCCAGCAGCCTAGCTTGGGGGTACGAGCAGTACTTC. Translation: CASSLAWGYEQYF.

CDR3 sequence: CASSEGDRGRTDTQYF. The CDR3 DNA follows: TGCGCCAGCAGCGAAGGGGACAGGGGGCGCACAGATACGCAGTATTTT. The chain carries TRBV5-1 and TRBJ2-3; 12 bases map to TRBD1. The V and J ends lost 4 bases and 1 base, in that order; junction bases with no gene match: 4. CDR1 SGHRS and CDR2 YFSETQ come from the germline V gene. The CDR3 runs 16 residues. Full variable domain (missing parts from reference TRBV5-1 and TRBJ2-3): KAGVTQTPRYLIKTRGQQVTLSCSPISGHRSVSWYQQTPGQGLQFLFEYFSETQRNKGNFPGRFSGRQFSNSRSEMNVSTLELGDSALYLCASSEGDRGRTDTQYFGPGTRLTVL.

The chain joins TRBV7-9 to TRBJ2-7; D is possibly TRBD1 (6 bases). The CDR3 is 15 amino acids. Germline loops: CDR1 SEHNR, CDR2 FQNEAQ (reference sequence). V was clipped by 5 bases and J by 0 bases, with 14 bases between them. CDR3 coding DNA: TGTGCCAGCAGCCGCCGGTTGGACAGCTCCTACGAGCAGTACTTC. It translates to CASSRRLDSSYEQYF.

V and J are TRBV7-9 and TRBJ1-1, with D maybe TRBD1 (6 bases). The CDR3 sequence is 14 residues long. Per the germline V gene, CDR1 is SEHNR and CDR2 is FQNEAQ (reference sequence). Trimming shortened V by 6 bases and J by 6 bases, and 17 bases separated the two germline ends. Written as DNA, the CDR3 is TGTGCCAGCAGTTACCGGACAGCAAACGCTGAAGCTTTCTTT. It specifies CASSYRTANAEAFF.

V gene TRBV12-3 or TRBV12-4 combines with J gene TRBJ2-3; weak D call: TRBD1 (5 bases). This CDR3 contains 17 residues. V lost 6 bases and J lost 6, with 25 bases in between. The CDR3 coding sequence is TGTGCCAGCAGCTCTTGGGGCGCGGCAGGCCCCCGGGATACGCAGTATTTT. Protein: CASSSWGAAGPRDTQYF.

This clonotype has a handful of counts. The chain uses TRBV9 and TRBJ2-1; 13 bases match TRBD2. Germline V CDR1 and CDR2: SGDLS, YYNGEE. CDR3 length equals 17 residues. V was pared by 1 base and J by 3 bases, with 4 bases of the junction left unmatched. CDR3 nucleotide sequence: TGTGCCAGCAGCGTACGGGGACTAGCGGGAAGCTACAATGAGCAGTTCTTC. As protein: CASSVRGLAGSYNEQFF. Drawing the rest from reference TRBV9 and TRBJ2-1, the complete variable domain is DSGVTQTPKHLITATGQRVTLRCSPRSGDLSVYWYQQSLDQGLQFLIQYYNGEERAKGNILERFSAQQFPDLHSELNLSSLELGDSALYFCASSVRGLAGSYNEQFFGPGTRLTVL.

This clonotype was seen only a few times. The chain uses TRBV29-1 and TRBJ2-3; 9 nucleotides match TRBD2. This CDR3 contains 16 residues. Germline CDR1 is SQVTM and CDR2 is ANQGSEA. The V segment lost 0 bases and the J segment 2 bases; nucleotides outside the gene matches: 6. The CDR3 DNA is TGCAGCGTTGAAGATCTCGGCGGGGGGGCCACAGATACGCAGTATTTT. Its translation: CSVEDLGGGATDTQYF.

The chain couples TRBV15 to TRBJ1-1; a weak D match, TRBD1 (6 bases). CDR1 is LNHNV, CDR2 YYDKDF, per germline (reference sequence). Between the trimmed V and J ends, which lost 5 bases and 5 bases, there was a span of 18 bases. The CDR3 has 15 residues. CDR3 sequence reads: CATSGEAQGETEAFF. CDR3 coding DNA: TGTGCCACCAGCGGGGAGGCACAGGGAGAAACTGAAGCTTTCTTT.

This clonotype has a handful of counts. This chain uses TRBV4-1 with TRBJ2-7, with 12 nucleotides matching TRBD2. Germline lookup yields CDR1 MGHRA and CDR2 YSYEKL. Trimming removed 0 bases from V and 1 base from J; junction bases left unmatched: 19. This CDR3 is built from 22 residues. CDR3 in DNA: TGCGCCAGCAGCCAAGATACGCTAGCGGGGGGGCGATTCCCCTTAGTATCCTACGAGCAGTACTTC. Protein product: CASSQDTLAGGRFPLVSYEQYF.

The count of this clonotype is one. This chain links TRBV6-2 or TRBV6-3 with TRBJ2-1; 8 nucleotides line up with TRBD1. CDR1 is MNHEY and CDR2 is SVGEGT in the germline V gene. Germline trimming cut 7 bases from V and 8 bases from J; bases unmatched to any gene: 16. The CDR3 contains 16 residues. CDR3: CASKGIGQGQRDEQFF. CDR3 bases: TGTGCCAGCAAGGGTATTGGACAGGGTCAGAGGGATGAGCAGTTCTTC.

This clonotype turned up a few times. This chain connects TRBV5-5 to TRBJ2-1, with D possibly being TRBD2 (6 bases). The CDR3 spans 14 residues. V lost 0 bases to trimming and J lost 6 bases, with 10 bases between them. The V gene's germline CDR1 is SGHKS and CDR2 YYEKEE (reference sequence). As DNA, the CDR3 is TGTGCCAGCAGCTTGGTTGGAGGGTTCAATGAGCAGTTCTTC. It specifies CASSLVGGFNEQFF. The whole variable domain, filled in from reference TRBV5-5 and TRBJ2-1, reads DAGVTQSPTHLIKTRGQQVTLRCSPISGHKSVSWYQQVLGQGPQFIFQYYEKEERGRGNFPDRFSARQFPNYSSELNVNALLLGDSALYLCASSLVGGFNEQFFGPGTRLTVL.

This clonotype has only a few counts. The J gene is TRBJ2-2, the V gene TRBV20-1; a weak D match, TRBD2 (6 bases). Germline CDR1 is DFQATT and CDR2 is SNEGSKA (reference sequence). Trimming stripped 8 bases from V and 0 bases from J, with 16 bases between. The length of the CDR3 is 15 residues. This chain's CDR3 is CSFLAPGPNTGELFF. DNA for the CDR3: TGCAGTTTCCTAGCGCCCGGCCCGAACACCGGGGAGCTGTTTTTT.

This clonotype was seen just once. The chain joins TRBV24-1 to TRBJ2-5; 10 nucleotides match TRBD1. In germline, CDR1 is KGHDR, CDR2 SFDVKD. The CDR3 contains 15 residues. J gave up 5 bases and V 5 bases, and 7 bases lay outside the gene matches. The CDR3 sequence is CATSVDRGRRETQYF. The CDR3, as DNA: TGTGCCACCAGTGTTGACAGGGGGCGCAGGGAGACCCAGTACTTC.

This chain connects TRBV4-3 to TRBJ2-7; TRBD2 matches 7 bases. Trimming took 3 bases from V and 2 from J; bases not matched to a gene: 7. The CDR3 is made up of 15 amino acids. Germline V gene data show CDR1 as LGHNA and CDR2 as YSLEER. CDR3: CASSQERDRAYEQYF. CDR3 DNA sequence: TGCGCCAGCAGCCAGGAGCGGGACCGAGCCTACGAGCAGTACTTC.

This clonotype was picked up a small number of times. The chain combines TRBV5-1 with TRBJ2-3; the D call may be TRBD1 or TRBD2 (5 bases each). V was shortened by 2 bases and J by 14 bases, with 18 bases between the two germline ends. Germline CDR1 reads SGHRS; CDR2 reads YFSETQ. CDR3 length: 13 residues. CDR3 coding DNA: TGCGCCAGCAGCTTCTCAGAGGGACCCGTCCTGTATTTT. Translation gives CASSFSEGPVLYF.

This rearrangement joins TRBV2 to TRBJ2-1, with 10 bases aligning to TRBD2. Losses at the gene ends were 6 bases for V and 3 bases for J; bases not matched to a gene: 5. Germline V CDR1 and CDR2: SNHLY, FYNNEI. The CDR3 consists of 15 residues. CDR3 protein: CASRDRTSGYNEQFF. The CDR3 nucleotides read TGTGCCAGCAGGGACCGGACTAGCGGCTACAATGAGCAGTTCTTC.